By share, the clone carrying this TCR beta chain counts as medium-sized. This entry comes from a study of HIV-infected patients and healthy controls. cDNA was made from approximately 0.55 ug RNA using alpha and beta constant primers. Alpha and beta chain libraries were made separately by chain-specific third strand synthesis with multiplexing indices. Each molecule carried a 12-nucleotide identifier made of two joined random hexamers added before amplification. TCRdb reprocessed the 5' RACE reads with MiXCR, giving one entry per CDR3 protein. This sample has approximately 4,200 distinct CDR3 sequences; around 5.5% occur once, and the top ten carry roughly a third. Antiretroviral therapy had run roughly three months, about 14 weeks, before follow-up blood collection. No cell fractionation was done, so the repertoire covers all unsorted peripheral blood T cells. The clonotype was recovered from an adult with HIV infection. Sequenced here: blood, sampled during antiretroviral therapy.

CDR3 protein: CASSSGTGAGANVLTF. CDR3 nucleotide sequence: TGTGCCAGCAGTTCCGGGACAGGGGCTGGGGCCAACGTCCTGACTTTC. This chain joins TRBV12-3 or TRBV12-4 and TRBJ2-6; 10 bases match TRBD1. The CDR3 consists of 16 residues. The junction had 2 bases not matched to a gene; V was cut back by 4 bases and J by 2 bases.